These 15 T cell receptor beta chains were sequenced from one sample in a study of blood T cell repertoires in COVID-19. Sequencing was performed with immunoSEQ multiplex PCR; in TCRdb, only in-frame clones are kept and a portion is missing. This sample yields about 17,000 clones, of which approximately 90% are seen a single time; about 4.5% belongs to the top ten. Sequencing was carried out using peripheral blood. These TCRs come from a man aged 55 to 70 with active COVID-19.

In its sample, this clone was seen once. CDR3 coding DNA: TGTGCCGCCACAGGGGGCGCAGGGGATACGCAGTATTTT. Protein: CAATGGAGDTQYF. V gene TRBV10-3 combines with J gene TRBJ2-3; 9 bases match TRBD1. This CDR3 is 13 amino acids long. Germline V CDR1 and CDR2: ENHRY, SYGVKD. Germline trimming cut 11 bases from V and 6 bases from J; bases unmatched to any gene: 9.

The chain recombines TRBV6-5 with TRBJ2-1; 9 bases fit TRBD1. CDR1 and CDR2 from the germline V gene are MNHEY and SVGAGI. V was clipped by 4 bases and J by 15 bases; unmatched bases: 10. The CDR3 length is 13 residues. The CDR3 sequence is CASSSIGQGRTFF. The CDR3 bases are TGTGCCAGCAGTTCCATTGGACAGGGGAGGACGTTCTTC.

The chain carries TRBV28 and TRBJ1-2, with 9 bases that match TRBD1. This CDR3 has 17 residues. CDR1 MDHEN and CDR2 SYDVKM come from the germline V gene. The junction had 10 bases not matched to a gene; V was cut back by 3 bases and J by 2 bases. The CDR3 protein is CASSFRTGVDLNYGYTF. In DNA, the CDR3 is TGTGCCAGCAGTTTCCGGACAGGGGTCGACCTAAACTATGGCTACACCTTC.

V gene TRBV10-2 combines with J gene TRBJ2-7, with TRBD2 matching over 10 bases. Trimming took 2 bases from V and 1 from J; bases not matched to a gene: 11. Germline V gene sequence: CDR1 WSHSY, CDR2 SAAADI. CDR3 size: 18 residues. The CDR3 spells CASSERERGGHGSYEQYV. The CDR3 DNA sequence: TGCGCCAGCAGTGAGAGGGAGCGGGGGGGCCATGGGTCCTACGAGCAGTACGTC.

This chain links TRBV6-4 with TRBJ2-1; TRBD1 matches at 9 bases. Germline CDR1 reads MRHNA; CDR2 reads SNTAGT. The CDR3 has 14 residues. V dropped 5 bases and J dropped 5; count of bases not matched to a gene: 4. The CDR3 DNA is TGTGCCAGCAGTCCGGGACAGGGCAACAATGAGCAGTTCTTC. Amino acid sequence: CASSPGQGNNEQFF.

The rearrangement joins TRBV6-5 to TRBJ1-1, with D perhaps matching TRBD1 (5 bases). CDR1 is MNHEY and CDR2 is SVGAGI in the germline V gene. CDR3 length: 13 amino acids. The V and J ends lost 2 bases and 9 bases respectively, with 13 bases between them. CDR3 residues: CASSYERTMKAFF. The CDR3 coding sequence is TGTGCCAGCAGTTACGAAAGGACAATGAAAGCTTTCTTT.

The V gene is TRBV28, the J gene TRBJ2-7; 7 positions agree with TRBD1. Trimming removed 6 bases from V and 4 bases from J; junction bases left unmatched: 9. CDR1 and CDR2 from the germline V gene are MDHEN and SYDVKM. The CDR3 has 14 residues. CDR3 sequence reads: CASSRQGRNYEQYV. The CDR3 DNA sequence: TGTGCCAGCAGCCGACAGGGCCGGAATTACGAGCAGTACGTC.

This clone was counted a single time. This chain links TRBV15 with TRBJ1-2, with D unclear. V lost 0 bases to trimming and J lost 4 bases, with 15 bases between them. The germline CDR1 and CDR2 sequences are LNHNV and YYDKDF (reference sequence). This CDR3 is built from 16 residues. Here the CDR3 DNA reads TGTGCCACCAGCAGAGATGGACTTTCGCGGAGCTATGGCTACACCTTC. It is translated as CATSRDGLSRSYGYTF.

The J gene is TRBJ2-3, the V gene TRBV6-5, with TRBD1 identical over 7 bases. The CDR3 consists of 14 residues. Unmatched junction bases numbered 5, after V lost 5 bases and J lost 3 bases. Germline V gene lookup returns CDR1 MNHEY and CDR2 SVGAGI. The CDR3, as DNA: TGTGCCAGCAGTAGGGGGCTGGAGACAGATACGCAGTATTTT. It translates to CASSRGLETDTQYF.

The rearrangement uses TRBV9 and TRBJ2-5; possibly TRBD2 for D (5 bases). The V end lost 3 bases, the J end lost 5 bases, and 8 bases lay between the germline ends. Germline CDR1 is SGDLS and CDR2 is YYNGEE. The CDR3 contains 12 residues. DNA for the CDR3: TGTGCCAGCAGCGCATCGGGGGAGACCCAGTACTTC. This codes for CASSASGETQYF.

The V gene is TRBV6-5, the J gene TRBJ1-5; D gene uncertain. V was clipped by 6 bases and J by 2 bases, with 8 bases between them. CDR1 and CDR2 from the germline V gene are MNHEY and SVGAGI. The CDR3 spans 13 residues. For the CDR3, the DNA is TGTGCCAGCAGATCATTTGGCAATCAGCCCCAGCATTTT. This encodes CASRSFGNQPQHF.

V gene TRBV24-1 combines with J gene TRBJ2-1; TRBD1 agrees at 9 bases. The CDR3 contains 15 residues. With 4 bases clipped from V and 2 bases from J, the junction kept 2 bases outside the gene matches. CDR1 KGHDR and CDR2 SFDVKD come from the germline V gene. The CDR3 sequence is CATSEGQGPYNEQFF. The CDR3, as DNA: TGTGCCACCAGTGAGGGACAGGGCCCCTACAATGAGCAGTTCTTC.

The J gene is TRBJ2-3, the V gene TRBV19; D unresolved. Germline V gene data show CDR1 as LNHDA and CDR2 as SQIVND (reference sequence). The V and J ends lost 6 bases and 6 bases respectively, with 19 bases between them. The CDR3 has 15 amino acids. The CDR3 spells CASRVSSPNLDTQYF. CDR3 nucleotide sequence: TGTGCCAGTAGGGTTAGTTCCCCGAATCTGGATACGCAGTATTTT.

The chain links TRBV5-6 to TRBJ1-1, with TRBD1 as a possible D gene (5 bases). The CDR3 runs 14 residues. CDR1 SGHDT and CDR2 YYEEEE come from the germline V gene. V lost 4 bases and J lost 1, with 11 bases in between. CDR3 protein: CASSVRGRNTEAFF. In DNA, the CDR3 is TGTGCCAGCAGCGTCCGGGGGAGGAACACTGAAGCTTTCTTT.

The genes are TRBV20-1 and TRBJ2-7; D gene unclear. The CDR3 sequence is 11 residues long. CDR1 and CDR2 from the germline V gene are DFQATT and SNEGSKA (reference sequence). The V gene lost 2 bases and the J gene lost 6 bases, with 8 bases spanning the gap. The CDR3 is CSARFLGEQYV. DNA of the CDR3: TGCAGTGCTAGATTCCTAGGCGAGCAGTACGTC.